The subject of this entry is one T cell receptor beta chain. Its binding antigen is unknown. The sample holds no much larger clone one base away, and base qualities are not on file. The time point label on this specimen signifies: approximately 2 years on ibrutinib. For TCR beta library preparation, 1.5 to 2 micrograms of genomic DNA was extracted from cryopreserved PBMCs. Longitudinal blood samples from CLL patients receiving ibrutinib monotherapy were subjected to high-throughput TCR beta sequencing. The patients took part in an open-label, single-center phase 2 trial of ibrutinib monotherapy. A MiSeq instrument was used for deep resolution sequencing, which targeted depths ranging from 1 in 1 million up to 1 in 200,000 T cells, with coverage averaging 10x for each clonotype. The immunoSEQ hsTCRB Kit was used to generate TCR beta libraries. Regarding the original processing steps: ImmunoSEQ Data Assistant and ImmunoSEQ Analyzer were used for data analysis, and V, D and J genes were assigned according to IMGT definitions. Clonality, which ranges from 0 to 1, was calculated by subtracting the normalized Shannon entropy of productive rearrangement frequencies from one. Public clonotype analysis was restricted to overrepresented clonotypes comprising at least 0.05% of each patient's repertoire. Approximately 13 age-matched healthy donor repertoires from immuneACCESS served as clonality controls. The immuneACCESS repertoire file appears here via TCRdb, limited to in-frame rearrangements. These files lack a portion of the clones; in checked studies, under half of the deficit traces to unresolved V genes, and the cause of the others is not known. From that table come the V and J calls and clone size; the DNA was used to work out D and trimming. This sample has 70,000 to 80,000 clones in its table, and 75% to 90% of those were observed once. Approximately 35% of the sample is taken by the ten largest.

The data are from a study of cytotoxic CD8 clonotypes in ibrutinib-treated CLL (dated by TCRdb to 2020 to 2022). The study in broad terms: In this cohort, approximately 15 patients were treatment-naive and under 13 were relapsed/refractory, while under 18 had unmutated IGHV. Patients were still on ibrutinib when every remission and progressive disease sample was collected. Longitudinal samples were available for about 30% of the 86 trial participants. An average of 255,043 productive templates and some 100,000 productive rearrangements was obtained per sample. Responses were partial in 25 or so patients and complete in 2; after median 68 months follow-up, 14 stayed in remission and 12 progressed. Cryopreserved peripheral blood mononuclear cells were obtained prior to treatment, at the time of response, and at either disease progression or sustained remission. Samples at response were collected after a median of about twelve months of treatment, with a range of roughly 6 to 40 months. Broad study findings and their caveats: Lymph node repertoires were not examined, and the timing of sampling was not matched between patients in sustained remission and those whose disease progressed. Public clonotypes were rare and either shrank or stayed stable during treatment, and the rise in clonality at ibrutinib response reflected expansion of private clonotypes. Baseline clonality exceeded that of age-matched healthy donors and correlated strongly with circulating CD8+ T-cell counts. Clonality increased at ibrutinib response, stayed stable in sustained remission, and fell back toward baseline at progression.

Taken from the germline V gene, the CDR1 and CDR2 loops are MDHEN and SYDVKM. The CDR3 spans 9 residues, from the cysteine through the phenylalanine. The DNA shown is the 27-base CDR3, in frame from base 1. The V and J ends are trimmed by 11 bases and 10 bases, leaving 11 bases between them. The specimen comprised PBMCs, sampled after 24 months of ibrutinib treatment. Recombination connected TRBV28 to TRBJ1-2, with the D gene uncertain. The sequence was collected from a human donor with chronic lymphocytic leukemia. CDR3 reads: CAAGSAYTF. The nucleotides read TGTGCCGCGGGGAGTGCCTACACCTTC.